This T cell receptor (beta chain) originates from a study of shared clonotypes between healthy human individuals. The CDR3 spans 14 residues. Germline V gives CDR1 KGHSH, CDR2 LQKENI. The germline V and J ends were trimmed by 3 bases and 6 bases, with 12 bases remaining between them. Whole-study results and caveats: Shared clonotypes across all four donors exceeded non-shared ones in generation probability.

A note on this clone: Its target is unknown.

Profiled with immunoSEQ multiplex PCR; TCRdb holds only in-frame clones, not every one. The table records over a million clones, 95% to 97% of them present only once. The sequencing input was naive CD4+ T cells sorted from blood. Sample subset: CD45RA+ positively selected. V usage is TRBV18 and J usage is TRBJ2-1; tentative D call: TRBD2 (6 bases). This TCR was recovered from a man aged 30-40 years in good health. CDR3 protein: CASSPPGLLNEQFF. CDR3 coding DNA: TGTGCCAGCTCACCCCCGGGACTCCTCAATGAGCAGTTCTTC.